The rows below give T cell receptor beta chains drawn from one sample of a study of cytomegalovirus exposure and HLA in healthy donors. TCRdb's copy holds only in-frame clones and misses some; the assay was immunoSEQ multiplex PCR. Recorded for this sample: about 90,000 clones. Sequencing input: PBMCs. These receptors all stem from a woman aged 25 to 39 in good health and CMV-seronegative. The CDR3 runs from the conserved cysteine through the conserved F or W.

cdr3_aa: CASSSKTSGSGLETQYF; j_call: TRBJ2-5; v_call: TRBV7-6
cdr3_aa: CASSIVLGQGYEQYF; j_call: TRBJ2-7; v_call: TRBV19
cdr3_aa: CASSRPGLGTDTQYF; j_call: TRBJ2-3; v_call: TRBV7-9
cdr3_aa: CASSPPDSGLETQYF; j_call: TRBJ2-5; v_call: TRBV2
cdr3_aa: CASKMTGADTQYF; j_call: TRBJ2-3; v_call: TRBV6-5
cdr3_aa: CATSRDGQGYETQYF; j_call: TRBJ2-5; v_call: TRBV15
cdr3_aa: CASSLDRGLGNTIYF; j_call: TRBJ1-3; v_call: TRBV5-4
cdr3_aa: CASSLSQGFGNTIYF; j_call: TRBJ1-3; v_call: TRBV28
cdr3_aa: CATSRGGRYYEQYF; j_call: TRBJ2-7; v_call: TRBV15
cdr3_aa: CATETTGRVSNQPQHF; j_call: TRBJ1-5; v_call: TRBV28
cdr3_aa: CASSSGTSGNQETQYF; j_call: TRBJ2-5; v_call: TRBV11-2
cdr3_aa: CASSRLKDRGAEAFF; j_call: TRBJ1-1; v_call: TRBV18
cdr3_aa: CASSQGQEALNTEAFF; j_call: TRBJ1-1; v_call: TRBV5-5
cdr3_aa: CASSQPRGQFSSGANVLTF; j_call: TRBJ2-6; v_call: TRBV28
cdr3_aa: CASSPTEFYGYTF; j_call: TRBJ1-2; v_call: TRBV6-1
cdr3_aa: CATARGSGSLSDTQYF; j_call: TRBJ2-3; v_call: TRBV19
cdr3_aa: CASSFHRGLNTEAFF; j_call: TRBJ1-1; v_call: TRBV28
cdr3_aa: CASSVKETQYF; j_call: TRBJ2-5; v_call: TRBV7-8
cdr3_aa: CASSLYRGYTSTDTQYF; j_call: TRBJ2-3; v_call: TRBV5-6
cdr3_aa: CASSLGDQGGNEKLFF; j_call: TRBJ1-4; v_call: TRBV7-6
cdr3_aa: CASSLRQTGLAGDTDTQYF; j_call: TRBJ2-3; v_call: TRBV7-3
cdr3_aa: CASSASGDTGELFF; j_call: TRBJ2-2; v_call: TRBV6-4
cdr3_aa: CASSGTGGNQPQHF; j_call: TRBJ1-5; v_call: TRBV2
cdr3_aa: CASSSGLAVGTQYF; j_call: TRBJ2-5; v_call: TRBV27
cdr3_aa: CASSTTGTGGGYTF; j_call: TRBJ1-2; v_call: TRBV28
cdr3_aa: CASSYTKQRYGYTF; j_call: TRBJ1-2; v_call: TRBV6-6
cdr3_aa: CASSPAAVYTDTQYF; j_call: TRBJ2-3; v_call: TRBV5-1
cdr3_aa: CASSLGAGGSGANVLTF; j_call: TRBJ2-6; v_call: TRBV28
cdr3_aa: CASSEGAGPRNSPLHF; j_call: TRBJ1-6; v_call: TRBV2
cdr3_aa: CASSSRTGGTDTQYF; j_call: TRBJ2-3; v_call: TRBV7-3
cdr3_aa: CASSISPTLGTTSYNEQFF; j_call: TRBJ2-1; v_call: TRBV19
cdr3_aa: CASSGTGRYEQYF; j_call: TRBJ2-7; v_call: TRBV5-6
cdr3_aa: CASSPRGAGEAFF; j_call: TRBJ1-1; v_call: TRBV7-3
cdr3_aa: CASSRIGTGKAGANVLTF; j_call: TRBJ2-6; v_call: TRBV18
cdr3_aa: CASSDPTSADEQYF; j_call: TRBJ2-7; v_call: TRBV6-4
cdr3_aa: CASSLLSPGGTQYF; j_call: TRBJ2-5; v_call: TRBV7-9
cdr3_aa: CASSTTGSSYEQYF; j_call: TRBJ2-7; v_call: TRBV5-1
cdr3_aa: CASSVAASTDTQYF; j_call: TRBJ2-3; v_call: TRBV9
cdr3_aa: CASSIVRAPDQPQHF; j_call: TRBJ1-5; v_call: TRBV19
cdr3_aa: CASVRQGAEEQFF; j_call: TRBJ2-1; v_call: TRBV6-1
cdr3_aa: CASGVGDPPETQYF; j_call: TRBJ2-5; v_call: TRBV6-5
cdr3_aa: CASSAGLAAAYEQYF; j_call: TRBJ2-7; v_call: TRBV9
cdr3_aa: CATSGVGGNTEAFF; j_call: TRBJ1-1; v_call: TRBV15
cdr3_aa: CASSAGDRGYLSSYEQYF; j_call: TRBJ2-7; v_call: TRBV9
cdr3_aa: CASSFSGGAPGELFF; j_call: TRBJ2-2; v_call: TRBV7-3
cdr3_aa: CASSLNGRGLVGEAFF; j_call: TRBJ1-1; v_call: TRBV28
cdr3_aa: CASSLVGDRGHTQYF; j_call: TRBJ2-3; v_call: TRBV5-1
cdr3_aa: CAWSGWGRGRRNTEAFF; j_call: TRBJ1-1; v_call: TRBV30
cdr3_aa: CASSLGAARLRDEQYF; j_call: TRBJ2-7; v_call: TRBV7-2
cdr3_aa: CASSGQGPGTEAFF; j_call: TRBJ1-1; v_call: TRBV7-3
cdr3_aa: CASSPETIDTQYF; j_call: TRBJ2-3; v_call: TRBV9